This T cell receptor (beta chain) was profiled in a study of human CD8 memory T cell subsets. The CDR3 extends over 16 amino acids. UMI-labeled 5' RACE generated the TCR beta libraries. From the 5' RACE reads, TCRdb lists one entry per CDR3 protein and no DNA. Recorded for this sample: more than 4,500 distinct CDR3 sequences. The J gene is TRBJ1-2, the V gene TRBV12-2. TRBV12-2 is marked as a pseudogene. This clonotype was sampled from a human donor in good health. The material sequenced was CD8+ effector memory T cells (TEM) sorted from PBMCs. The subset denotes: effector memory CD8 T cells, CCR7- CD45RO+ CD95+. CDR3 residues: CASRLKRPRANYGYTF.